The sequence of this T cell receptor beta chain was determined in a study of Tregs in tolerant kidney transplant recipients. Whole-study results and caveats: No direct test of biological reproducibility was done here. Findings come from small patient numbers and require larger validation. Expanding Tregs on activated donor B cells appeared to best identify donor-specific TCRbeta clones.

The CDR3 has 15 amino acids. Germline-derived CDR1 and CDR2 are SGHRS and YFSETQ. With 0 bases clipped from V and 9 bases from J, the junction kept 9 bases outside the gene matches. Worth noting for this clone: Its target is not known.

Libraries were prepared by immunoSEQ multiplex PCR; TCRdb keeps only in-frame clonotypes and omits some of them. This repertoire shows roughly 250,000 clones, about 80% found once; its top ten account for around 0.61%. Unstimulated regulatory T cells (CD4+CD25+CD127-), CD4+CD25- non-regulatory cells, CD4 and CD8 cells were FACS-sorted from thawed PBMCs. The sample consisted of CD4+ T cells from blood. The source of this sequence is a human donor in good health. The V and J genes are TRBV5-1 and TRBJ2-7; 10 positions agree with TRBD1. In DNA form, the CDR3 reads TGCGCCAGCAGCTTGGTAGGGACAGGGGACGTCGGGCAGTACTTC. It is translated as CASSLVGTGDVGQYF.